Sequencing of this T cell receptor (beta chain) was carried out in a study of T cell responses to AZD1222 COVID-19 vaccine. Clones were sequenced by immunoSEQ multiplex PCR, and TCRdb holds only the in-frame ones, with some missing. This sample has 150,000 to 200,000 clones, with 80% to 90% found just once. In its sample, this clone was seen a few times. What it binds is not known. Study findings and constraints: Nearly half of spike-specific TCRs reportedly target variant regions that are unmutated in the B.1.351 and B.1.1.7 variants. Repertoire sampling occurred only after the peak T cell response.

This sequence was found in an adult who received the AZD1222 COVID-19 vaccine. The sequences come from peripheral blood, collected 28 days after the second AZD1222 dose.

The CDR3, as DNA: TGTGCCAGCAGCCAAGCCCCGGGACCCCAAGAGACCCAGTACTTC. Protein sequence: CASSQAPGPQETQYF. The rearrangement links TRBV4-2 to TRBJ2-5; the D gene could be TRBD1 or TRBD2 (5 bases each). Germline V lookup: CDR1 LGHNA, CDR2 YNFKEQ. The CDR3 extends over 15 amino acids. Deletions cut 1 base from V and 1 base from J, with 10 bases between.